The present T cell receptor (beta chain) was sequenced within a study of T cells expressing NK-cell markers. The wider study: Serological testing identified most of the eight sequenced donors as HCMV-seropositive and one as seronegative. Study results and caveats: A few donors' CD3+CD56-NKG2C+ cells were dominated by the same clonotypes. The contribution of dominant NKG2C+ clonotypes to CD8+ T cells in six or seven donors was about 1.0-7.5%.

TCRdb reprocessed the 5' RACE reads and stores each CDR3 protein as one record, lacking DNA. Found here are approximately 550,000 distinct CDR3 sequences; the top ten clones hold less than 4.5%. The CDR3 spans 17 residues. The germline gives CDR1 SGDLS, CDR2 YYNGEE. As for this clonotype: Its matching antigen is unknown.

Input material: blood T cells: a sorted CD56 or NKG2C T cell subset, CD4+ or CD8+ T cells, or bulk PBMC T cells (not recorded which). The chain combines TRBV9 with TRBJ1-4. The receptor's source is a man between 18 and 29 years old in good health. The chain's CDR3 is CASSVLPGRRNNEKLFF.